This TCR beta chain derives from a study of shared clonotypes between healthy human individuals. Terminally differentiated effector memory CD45RA+ cells were left out of the naive CD8 fraction, which was CD45RO-negative and positively selected for CCR7. Per germline, CDR1 KGHSH and CDR2 LQKENI. V was trimmed by 2 bases and J by 1 base, leaving 8 bases between them. The CDR3 runs 14 residues. As regards this clone: Additional DNA sequences in this sample encode the identical CDR3.

Libraries were prepared by immunoSEQ multiplex PCR; TCRdb keeps only in-frame clonotypes and omits some of them. The sample includes about 2.1 million clones, 85% to 95% of them seen just once. The genes are TRBV18 and TRBJ1-1, with D possibly being TRBD1 (6 bases). Sequencing was performed on naive CD8+ T cells from PBMCs. The TCR was taken from a man between 18 and 35 years old in good health. Some clones in this sample may be carry-over from other donors' samples. The DNA for the CDR3 is TGTGCCAGCTCACCAGCCAGGGGGAACACTGAAGCTTTCTTT. As protein: CASSPARGNTEAFF.